The T cell receptor beta chain under discussion was sequenced for a study of OX40 agonist ivuxolimab in advanced cancers. Points from the study as a whole: The study observed clonal expansion of CD4+ and CD8+ blood T cells by week 6 at 0.1 to 3.0 mg/kg. Antigen targets of the expanded peripheral T cells went undetermined.

Points on this clone: Its antigen is unidentified.

Profiled with immunoSEQ multiplex PCR; TCRdb holds only in-frame clones, not every one. The table lists more than 85,000 clones, roughly nine tenths of them singletons. Patients with autoimmune history or systemic immunosuppression were excluded. CDR1 and CDR2 (germline): SGHAT, FQNNGV. The CDR3 runs to 13 residues. Trimming shortened V by 1 base and J by 9 bases, and 10 bases separated the two germline ends. The rearrangement uses TRBV11-2 and TRBJ2-1; D is undetermined. The sequence was obtained from an adult with an advanced solid tumor such as melanoma, head and neck, liver or kidney cancer. The sample consisted of CD4+ or CD8+ T cells sorted from blood, taken in a trial of the OX40 agonist ivuxolimab. Here the CDR3 reads CASSLGPRVEQFF. The CDR3 DNA reads as TGTGCCAGCAGCTTAGGCCCTAGGGTTGAGCAGTTCTTC. Full variable domain (remainder filled in from reference TRBV11-2 and TRBJ2-1): EAGVAQSPRYKIIEKRQSVAFWCNPISGHATLYWYQQILGQGPKLLIQFQNNGVVDDSQLPKDRFSAERLKGVDSTLKIQPAKLEDSAVYLCASSLGPRVEQFFGPGTRLTVL.